This T cell receptor (beta chain) was sequenced in a study of blood T cell repertoires in COVID-19. Per the authors' pipeline: Estimates of nucleated cell counts were drawn from the amplification of reference gene primers. Produced via immunoSEQ multiplex PCR; TCRdb's table is partial and in-frame only. D and trimming were read from the DNA, whereas the V and J calls and clone size are those reported in that table. The sample lists about 400,000 clones, nearly 90% occurring once. The study drew participants aged roughly 18 to 95 years from 20 to 30 US areas. Germline V gene lookup returns CDR1 SGHTA and CDR2 FQGNSA. The V and J ends lost 1 base and 4 bases respectively, with 11 bases between them. This CDR3 is built from 15 residues.

The chain links TRBV7-2 to TRBJ1-3; D ambiguous. The sequencing input was PBMCs or T cells enriched from blood (not recorded which). This TCR was recovered from a woman between 40 and 55 years old with acute COVID-19. The CDR3 spells CASSLGGYSGNTIYF. The CDR3 bases are TGTGCCAGCAGCTTAGGAGGGTACAGCGGAAACACCATATATTTT. Full variable domain (missing parts from reference TRBV7-2 and TRBJ1-3): GAGVSQSPSNKVTEKGKDVELRCDPISGHTALYWYRQSLGQGLEFLIYFQGNSAPDKSGLPSDRFSAERTGGSVSTLTIQRTQQEDSAVYLCASSLGGYSGNTIYFGEGSWLTVV.